This TCR beta chain originates from a study of blood T cell repertoires in COVID-19 (dated by TCRdb to the early 2020s). With respect to the entire study: Collaborator samples came from the United States, Italy and Spain and covered acute and convalescent phases of COVID-19. The prospective study material was composed of cDNA or gDNA derived from T cells, B-cell-depleted T cells, or PBMCs. The dataset comprised deeply sampled blood TCRbeta repertoires from subjects exposed to, actively infected with, or recovered from COVID-19. The repertoires were released in a freely available public database meant as a resource for research on the immune response to SARS-CoV-2. The samples were drawn from two sources: the first 160 participants of the ongoing ImmuneRACE study, and 1,000 to 1,500 subjects contributed by 6 global collaborators. A de-identified subject ID, COVID-19 status, age in years and sex were almost always included in the sample metadata. HLA class I and class II types, where available, came from metadata supplied by the sample provider rather than from assay-based typing.

What the work shows at the level of the full study, not this receptor alone: Clinical and demographic metadata were provided uncurated, with the amount varying by source and participant.

TCRbeta CDR3 regions were amplified from genomic DNA by means of the immunoSEQ Assay, a bias-controlled multiplex PCR. The original pipeline was this. The number of nucleated cells in each sample was estimated from the amplification of reference gene primers within the assay. To quantify the absolute abundance of each unique TCRbeta CDR3 rearrangement, sequence reads were collapsed and filtered. For each sample, productive Simpson clonality was calculated by taking the square root of Simpson's diversity index across productive rearrangements. TCRdb carries this immuneACCESS record with in-frame sequences only. Its versions omit some clonotypes, under half of them owing to an unresolved V gene in the studies checked, with the rest unexplained. Clonal size and the V and J genes are those of that table, whereas D and trimming came from the DNA. The sample contains about 130,000 clones, over 60% of them found a single time. The top ten clones comprise under 45% of the sample.

Whole blood was collected in K2EDTA tubes by collaborating institutions according to the institutions' own protocols. For TCRbeta analysis, collaborators shipped samples as frozen whole blood, isolated PBMCs, or DNA extracted from either of those sample types. A word on this clone: Its cognate antigen has yet to be identified. The sample holds no much larger clone one base away, and base qualities are not on file.

Measured from the cysteine to the phenylalanine, the CDR3 is 16 residues long. The entry retains the CDR3 DNA only, 48 bases that are in frame from base 1. Between the V and J ends, shortened by 5 bases and 5 bases respectively, the junction contains 16 bases. In the germline V gene, CDR1 corresponds to SGHAT and CDR2 to FQNNGV. The TCR originated in a man aged 35 to 55 with active or convalescent COVID-19. The V and J genes are TRBV11-2 and TRBJ1-6; a confident D gene designation cannot be given. The sample taken for sequencing was peripheral blood. The bases read TGTGCCAGCAGCCAACCCACGGTCAGGAATAATTCACCCCTCCACTTT. It is translated as CASSQPTVRNNSPLHF.